This T cell receptor beta chain originates from a study of CD8+ T cells in alopecia areata. Remarks on this clone: Its matching antigen is unknown.

cDNA serving as the sequencing template came from extracted, reverse transcribed RNA. Clones were read by immunoSEQ multiplex PCR, and TCRdb kept only the in-frame ones, dropping some. Among about 40,000 clones listed, around 90% were seen once. The CDR3 totals 14 residues. The V end was cut by 2 bases, the J end by 2 bases, with 10 bases between. Germline CDR1 and CDR2: SGHDN and FVKESK. Regarding the study as a whole: Many of the expanded lesional clones endured in scalp and blood while on tofacitinib.

Regarding treatment: oral pan-JAK inhibitor, 5-10 mg twice daily. The starting material was CD8+ T cells sorted from blood, obtained at week 24, from a patient treated with tofacitinib. This sequence was found in a human donor with alopecia areata. This sequence joins TRBV14 and TRBJ2-7; maybe TRBD1 (5 bases). The CDR3: CASSQTGFPYEQYF. The CDR3 bases are TGTGCCAGCAGCCAAACAGGTTTCCCCTACGAGCAGTACTTC.